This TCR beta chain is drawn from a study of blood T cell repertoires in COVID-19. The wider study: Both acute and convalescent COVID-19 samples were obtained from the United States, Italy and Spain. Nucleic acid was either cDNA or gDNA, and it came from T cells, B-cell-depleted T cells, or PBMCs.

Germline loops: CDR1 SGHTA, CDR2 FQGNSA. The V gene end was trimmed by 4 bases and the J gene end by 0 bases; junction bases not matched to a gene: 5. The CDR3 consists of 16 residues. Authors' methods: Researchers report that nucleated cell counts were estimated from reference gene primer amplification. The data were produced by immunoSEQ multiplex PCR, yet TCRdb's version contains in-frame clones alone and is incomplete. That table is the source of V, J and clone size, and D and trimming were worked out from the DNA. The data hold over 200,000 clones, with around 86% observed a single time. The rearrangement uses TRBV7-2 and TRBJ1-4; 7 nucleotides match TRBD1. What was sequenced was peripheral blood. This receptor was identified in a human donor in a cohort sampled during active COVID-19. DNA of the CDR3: TGTGCCAGCAGCTACCCAGGGGGGCCAACTAATGAAAAACTGTTTTTT. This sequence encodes CASSYPGGPTNEKLFF.